These 30 T cell receptor beta chains came from one sample sequenced in a study of CD8+ T cells in alopecia areata. Sequencing used cDNA as its template, made by extracting RNA and reverse transcribing it. Some clones are missing from TCRdb's copy, which holds only in-frame ones; the method was immunoSEQ multiplex PCR. Of around 270,000 clones listed, nearly 60% are singletons. The treatment denotes: oral pan-JAK inhibitor, 5-10 mg twice daily. This sample comprised CD4+ T cells sorted from blood, obtained at week 24, from a patient treated with tofacitinib. The receptors come from a human donor with alopecia areata.

This chain uses TRBV5-1 with TRBJ1-2, with D possibly being TRBD1 (5 bases). CDR3 size: 16 residues. Trimming left V 0 bases short and J 0 bases short, with 12 bases between. Germline loops: CDR1 SGHRS, CDR2 YFSETQ. CDR3 residues: CASSLGSLGANYGYTF. The CDR3, as DNA: TGCGCCAGCAGCTTGGGATCTTTGGGGGCTAACTATGGCTACACCTTC. Complete variable domain (other parts from reference TRBV5-1 and TRBJ1-2): KAGVTQTPRYLIKTRGQQVTLSCSPISGHRSVSWYQQTPGQGLQFLFEYFSETQRNKGNFPGRFSGRQFSNSRSEMNVSTLELGDSALYLCASSLGSLGANYGYTFGSGTRLTVV.

The chain combines TRBV2 with TRBJ1-4, with unresolved D. The V end lost 5 bases, the J end lost 8 bases, and 12 bases lay between the germline ends. Germline V gives CDR1 SNHLY, CDR2 FYNNEI. The CDR3 has 13 residues. The CDR3 protein is CASSPSFSEKLFF. The CDR3 bases are TGTGCCAGCAGTCCTAGTTTCTCGGAAAAACTGTTTTTT.

The chain links TRBV27 to TRBJ2-3; a possible D gene is TRBD2 (6 bases). Looked up from germline, CDR1 is MNHEY and CDR2 is SMNVEV (reference sequence). With 3 bases removed from V and 0 bases from J, the gap between germline ends came to 10 bases. The CDR3 has 15 residues. The CDR3 DNA reads TGTGCCAGCAGTTTCCGGGGGATGAGCACAGATACGCAGTATTTT. Its protein is CASSFRGMSTDTQYF.

The chain links TRBV2 to TRBJ1-5; no clear D. Trimming took off 7 bases at V and 1 base at J, with 14 bases between the two ends. Germline lookup yields CDR1 SNHLY and CDR2 FYNNEI. This CDR3 has 15 residues. The CDR3 DNA sequence: TGTGCCAGCACATCGACAACACAGAGCAATCAGCCCCAGCATTTT. Its translation is CASTSTTQSNQPQHF.

The chain recombines TRBV4-1 with TRBJ1-1; 7 positions agree with TRBD1. Trimming cost V 4 bases and J 2 bases; bases outside gene matches: 4. Germline V gene sequence: CDR1 MGHRA, CDR2 YSYEKL. This CDR3 region has 14 residues. The CDR3 region is CASSLHRGNTEAFF. In DNA, the CDR3 is TGCGCCAGCAGCCTCCACAGGGGAAACACTGAAGCTTTCTTT.

The genes are TRBV4-3 and TRBJ1-6, with D hard to call. Per germline, CDR1 LGHNA and CDR2 YSLEER. This CDR3 has 13 residues. V lost 0 bases to trimming and J lost 11 bases, with 8 bases between them. The CDR3 bases are TGCGCCAGCAGCCAAGATCTAACCGCACCCCTCCACTTT. Translating gives CASSQDLTAPLHF.

The chain joins TRBV5-6 to TRBJ1-2; 8 bases map to TRBD1. CDR1 SGHDT and CDR2 YYEEEE come from the germline V gene. This CDR3 has 13 residues. With 3 bases clipped from V and 6 bases from J, the junction kept 4 bases outside the gene matches. CDR3 DNA sequence: TGTGCCAGCAGCTCGGACAGGGTAGATGGCTACACCTTC. It encodes CASSSDRVDGYTF.

This clone occurred a few times. This chain uses TRBV6-6 with TRBJ1-1; a possible D gene is TRBD1 (5 bases). The V end was cut by 5 bases, the J end by 7 bases, with 14 bases between. Germline-derived CDR1 and CDR2 are MNHNY and SVGAGI (reference sequence). This CDR3 contains 13 residues. CDR3 protein: CASSPLQVFEAFF. The CDR3 DNA follows: TGTGCCAGCAGTCCCCTACAGGTATTTGAAGCTTTCTTT.

This clone appeared once. The chain recombines TRBV30 with TRBJ1-2; TRBD1 might be the D (6 bases). Germline V gene data show CDR1 as GTSNPN and CDR2 as SVGIG (reference sequence). V lost 0 bases and J 4 bases, leaving 15 bases between the germline ends. The CDR3 runs 15 residues. The CDR3 loop is CAWSVNRARIYGYTF. Written as DNA, the CDR3 is TGTGCCTGGAGTGTGAACAGGGCAAGGATCTATGGCTACACCTTC.

The chain couples TRBV6-5 to TRBJ2-5; D is possibly TRBD1 (8 bases). This CDR3 has 15 residues. CDR1 and CDR2 (germline): MNHEY, SVGAGI. Trimming left V 2 bases short and J 2 bases short, with 12 bases between. The CDR3, as DNA: TGTGCCAGCAGTTACACAGGGGGGGGGCAAGAGACCCAGTACTTC. This translates into CASSYTGGGQETQYF.

The chain carries TRBV5-4 and TRBJ2-1; 10 nucleotides match TRBD2. V shed 4 bases, J shed 2 bases, and the junction held 6 bases outside the gene matches. There are 16 residues in the CDR3. Germline loops: CDR1 SGHNT, CDR2 YYREEE (reference sequence). DNA of the CDR3: TGTGCCAGCAGCCCCAGCGGGGGGGTACCCTACAATGAGCAGTTCTTC. It codes for CASSPSGGVPYNEQFF.

This clone was counted only a few times. The V and J genes are TRBV7-2 and TRBJ1-6, with 7 bases aligning to TRBD1. The CDR3 extends over 15 amino acids. The J segment lost 7 bases and the V segment lost 4 bases, leaving 7 bases of the junction unmatched. Per germline, CDR1 SGHTA and CDR2 FQGNSA. This chain's CDR3 is CASSSQGILNSPLHF. The CDR3 DNA reads as TGTGCCAGCAGCTCACAGGGGATATTGAATTCACCCCTCCACTTT.

The chain has TRBV5-1 and TRBJ2-5; TRBD1 agrees at 8 bases. Germline V CDR1 and CDR2: SGHRS, YFSETQ. The CDR3 loop spans 14 amino acids. Unmatched junction bases numbered 3, after V lost 3 bases and J lost 2 bases. This CDR3 reads CASSSQGAQETQYF. CDR3 sequence (DNA): TGCGCCAGCAGCTCCCAGGGGGCGCAAGAGACCCAGTACTTC. The variable domain in full, completed from reference TRBV5-1 and TRBJ2-5, reads KAGVTQTPRYLIKTRGQQVTLSCSPISGHRSVSWYQQTPGQGLQFLFEYFSETQRNKGNFPGRFSGRQFSNSRSEMNVSTLELGDSALYLCASSSQGAQETQYFGPGTRLLVL.

The chain carries TRBV5-6 and TRBJ1-6, with D unclear. The CDR3 consists of 15 residues. V was pared by 4 bases and J by 6 bases, with 14 bases between. Germline V gene sequence: CDR1 SGHDT, CDR2 YYEEEE. CDR3 nucleotides: TGTGCCAGCAGCCCGGACCAAGGCGGTAATTCACCCCTCCACTTT. This codes for CASSPDQGGNSPLHF.

This clone was counted only a few times. The genes are TRBV5-4 and TRBJ2-7; unclear D gene. V was cut by 1 base and J by 7 bases, with 9 bases left in between. The CDR3 is 12 residues long. Germline V CDR1 and CDR2: SGHNT, YYREEE (reference sequence). The CDR3 spells CASSLPPVEQYF. In nucleotides, the CDR3 is TGTGCCAGCAGCTTGCCTCCGGTAGAGCAGTACTTC.

This chain links TRBV25-1 with TRBJ1-1, with 9 bases identical to TRBD1. With 6 bases clipped from V and 5 bases from J, the junction kept 4 bases outside the gene matches. Germline V gene sequence: CDR1 MGHDK, CDR2 SYGVNS. The CDR3 length is 13 residues. The CDR3 region is CASRLDRGTEAFF. Written as DNA, the CDR3 is TGTGCCAGCAGACTGGACAGGGGAACTGAAGCTTTCTTT.

V and J are TRBV11-3 and TRBJ2-2, with D uncertain. V lost 5 bases and J lost 6, with 7 bases in between. Germline CDR1 is SGHNT and CDR2 is YENEEA. The CDR3 extends over 12 amino acids. Here the CDR3 reads CASSQSSGELFF. CDR3 sequence (DNA): TGTGCCAGCAGCCAGTCGTCCGGGGAGCTGTTTTTT.

V usage is TRBV2 and J usage is TRBJ2-6; D gene unclear. With 6 bases removed from V and 2 bases from J, the gap between germline ends came to 11 bases. The CDR3 is 15 residues long. Germline V gene data show CDR1 as SNHLY and CDR2 as FYNNEI. The CDR3 DNA sequence: TGTGCCAGCAGGGGCTTGGGGACTGGGGCCAACGTCCTGACTTTC. This codes for CASRGLGTGANVLTF.

The CDR3 protein is CASSLPSSYNEQFF. Written as DNA, the CDR3 is TGTGCCAGCAGCCTGCCTAGCTCCTACAATGAGCAGTTCTTC. This sequence joins TRBV5-6 and TRBJ2-1; D call uncertain. Germline V gene lookup returns CDR1 SGHDT and CDR2 YYEEEE. The CDR3 sequence is 14 residues long. The V and J ends lost 4 bases and 0 bases respectively, with 8 bases between them.

The chain carries TRBV10-3 and TRBJ2-2, with D perhaps given as TRBD1 or TRBD2 (5 bases each). The CDR3 totals 13 residues. CDR1 ENHRY and CDR2 SYGVKD come from the germline V gene. V lost 2 bases to trimming and J lost 5 bases, with 6 bases between them. The CDR3 here is CAISEEGTGELFF. The DNA for the CDR3 is TGTGCCATCAGTGAGGAGGGGACCGGGGAGCTGTTTTTT.

This sequence joins TRBV7-9 and TRBJ1-4; D perhaps matches TRBD1 (5 bases). Germline values: CDR1 SEHNR, CDR2 FQNEAQ (reference sequence). The germline V and J ends were trimmed by 1 base and 8 bases, with 5 bases remaining between them. This CDR3 is built from 12 residues. The CDR3 DNA reads TGTGCCAGCAGCTTAGACAGGGAAAAACTGTTTTTT. It encodes CASSLDREKLFF.

Concerning this clone: Germline is not matched at one junction end, which may reflect a read error. This specimen includes other DNA sequences encoding the same CDR3. The genes are TRBV4-1 and TRBJ2-5, with a tentative D call TRBD2 (7 bases). The CDR3 has 15 amino acids. The germline gives CDR1 MGHRA, CDR2 YSYEKL. The CDR3 is CASSQEGGGQETQYF. The CDR3 DNA reads as TGTGCCAGCAGCCAAGAAGGGGGGGGTCAAGAGACCCAGTACTTC.

This chain connects TRBV20-1 to TRBJ2-1; D unclear. CDR3 length: 9 amino acids. From germline, CDR1 is DFQATT and CDR2 SNEGSKA (reference sequence). Trimming shortened V by 5 bases and J by 7 bases, and 3 bases separated the two germline ends. CDR3 region: CSAENEQFF. The CDR3 DNA reads TGCAGTGCTGAGAATGAGCAGTTCTTC.

The chain uses TRBV4-1 and TRBJ1-2; D unresolved. The length of the CDR3 is 15 residues. Germline values: CDR1 MGHRA, CDR2 YSYEKL. Trimming left V 0 bases short and J 5 bases short, with 13 bases between. The CDR3 is CASSQEGSSPYGYTF. The CDR3 coding sequence is TGCGCCAGCAGCCAAGAAGGAAGCAGCCCTTATGGCTACACCTTC.

The J gene is TRBJ2-3, the V gene TRBV4-1; 7 bases line up with TRBD1. Trimming cost V 4 bases and J 6 bases; bases outside gene matches: 13. CDR3 length: 16 amino acids. Germline V gene lookup returns CDR1 MGHRA and CDR2 YSYEKL. CDR3 protein: CASSLGTVQGGDTQYF. The CDR3 DNA is TGCGCCAGCAGCCTGGGGACAGTACAGGGTGGGGATACGCAGTATTTT.

V usage is TRBV4-1 and J usage is TRBJ2-7, with 8 bases fitting TRBD1. The V segment lost 1 base and the J segment 2 bases; nucleotides outside the gene matches: 1. This CDR3 comprises 14 residues. The germline V gene encodes CDR1 MGHRA and CDR2 YSYEKL. As DNA, the CDR3 is TGCGCCAGCAGCCAAGCAGGGGGCACCTACGAGCAGTACTTC. This translates into CASSQAGGTYEQYF.

The rearrangement uses TRBV30 and TRBJ1-4; no firm D call. The CDR3 covers 13 residues. The V gene lost 0 bases and the J gene lost 5 bases, with 7 bases spanning the gap. CDR1 and CDR2 from the germline V gene are GTSNPN and SVGIG (reference sequence). CDR3 sequence: CAWSVHTNEKLFF. The CDR3, as DNA: TGTGCCTGGAGTGTACACACCAATGAAAAACTGTTTTTT.

This clone was picked up a small number of times. The V call is TRBV4-2, the J call TRBJ2-5, with D tentatively TRBD1 (6 bases). The CDR3 runs to 16 residues. V lost 0 bases and J lost 5, with 16 bases in between. Germline CDR1 is LGHNA and CDR2 is YNFKEQ. In DNA form, the CDR3 reads TGTGCCAGCAGCCAAGAGTTGAGGGGGAGAAGGGAGACCCAGTACTTC. Protein sequence: CASSQELRGRRETQYF.

The chain combines TRBV23-1 with TRBJ1-1; D remains unclear. TRBV23-1 is an ORF; its function is uncertain. The CDR3 is 14 amino acids. Deletions cut 3 bases from V and 0 bases from J, with 8 bases between. The CDR3 region is CASSHDRMNTEAFF. For the CDR3, the DNA is TGCGCCAGCAGTCACGACCGTATGAACACTGAAGCTTTCTTT.

This chain uses TRBV6-5 with TRBJ1-1; 7 bases map to TRBD1. Germline CDR1 is MNHEY and CDR2 is SVGAGI. This CDR3 is built from 14 residues. V lost 6 bases, J lost 5 bases, and 9 bases stayed unmatched. CDR3 coding DNA: TGTGCCAGCAGCCCCCCAGGGGGGAGGACTGAAGCTTTCTTT. Translation: CASSPPGGRTEAFF.